The source of this T cell receptor (beta chain) is a study of blood T cell repertoires in COVID-19. The CDR3 is 14 residues long. The V gene's germline CDR1 is GTSNPN and CDR2 SVGIG (reference sequence). V was trimmed by 3 bases and J by 3 bases, leaving 12 bases between them. In the original processing: The assay estimated nucleated cells by amplifying reference gene primers. Using immunoSEQ multiplex PCR, the repertoire was profiled, and TCRdb retains in-frame clones only, with some absent. D and trimming come from the DNA, and the V and J calls and clone size come from that table. The data hold 110,000 to 150,000 clones, with about 82% observed a single time.

Sequenced material: peripheral blood. The clonotype originates from a woman aged 55-69 years with acute or convalescent COVID-19. The V and J genes are TRBV30 and TRBJ1-5, with D possibly matching TRBD1 (6 bases). CDR3 in DNA: TGTGCCTGGAGCGTTGGGGGCATCAATCAGCCCCAGCATTTT. It encodes CAWSVGGINQPQHF.